The 15 T cell receptor beta chains below were found in one sample sequenced in a study of identical twins' blood T cells (dated by TCRdb to about 2013). Libraries were prepared through 5' RACE. Sequencing instrument: Illumina Genome Analyzer IIx. The raw public data were reprocessed by TCRdb itself: fastp quality trimming at Q25, MiXCR clonotype calling, in-frame beta chains only. A single entry per CDR3 protein holds the most common genes and DNA from its merged rows. The sample yields 350,000 to 400,000 distinct CDR3 sequences; roughly 28% were counted once. 6.1% of the sample lies in the top ten. The sequenced material came from PBMCs. These TCRs come from a woman aged 18-49 years in good health.

This clonotype showed up many times. The chain combines TRBV5-1 with TRBJ1-1; no definite D call. V was pared by 1 base and J by 7 bases, with 8 bases between. Germline V gene sequence: CDR1 SGHRS, CDR2 YFSETQ. CDR3 length equals 12 residues. CDR3 loop: CASSLRQDEAFF. The CDR3 coding sequence is TGCGCCAGCAGCTTGCGGCAGGATGAAGCTTTCTTT.

This clonotype was counted at least ten times. V usage is TRBV29-1 and J usage is TRBJ2-3; D possibly corresponds to TRBD2 (6 bases). This CDR3 spans 15 amino acids. With 5 bases removed from V and 5 bases from J, the gap between germline ends came to 20 bases. Germline lookup yields CDR1 SQVTM and CDR2 ANQGSEA. DNA of the CDR3: TGCAGCGTTCTCCCGGAGGCGGGACGGGGAGATACGCAGTATTTT. It encodes CSVLPEAGRGDTQYF.

This chain uses TRBV20-1 with TRBJ1-2; a possible D gene is TRBD1 (5 bases). The CDR3 is made up of 14 amino acids. CDR1 is DFQATT and CDR2 is SNEGSKA in the germline V gene (reference sequence). The V end was cut by 0 bases, the J end by 3 bases, with 11 bases between. CDR3 DNA: TGCAGTGCTAGAGACAGGGTCGCGTACTATGGCTACACCTTC. Its protein is CSARDRVAYYGYTF.

This clonotype was seen more than once but under ten times. V and J are TRBV20-1 and TRBJ2-5, with 13 bases identical to TRBD2. Trimming took 5 bases from V and 5 from J; bases not matched to a gene: 11. The CDR3 loop spans 16 amino acids. Germline-derived CDR1 and CDR2 are DFQATT and SNEGSKA (reference sequence). The CDR3 protein is CSAASLGLAGLETQYF. CDR3 in DNA: TGCAGTGCTGCCAGCCTGGGACTAGCGGGATTGGAGACCCAGTACTTC.

For the CDR3, the DNA is TGCAGCGTGGGAACCGACAGGGCTAATGAGCAGTTCTTC. This encodes CSVGTDRANEQFF. The chain couples TRBV29-1 to TRBJ2-1; TRBD1 matches 7 bases. V trimming: 6 bases; J trimming: 7 bases; junction bases outside the gene matches: 9. This CDR3 is built from 13 residues. From germline, CDR1 is SQVTM and CDR2 ANQGSEA.

The V call is TRBV28, the J call TRBJ1-3, with D tentatively TRBD1 (5 bases). Looked up from germline, CDR1 is MDHEN and CDR2 is SYDVKM. Trimming cost V 6 bases and J 3 bases, with 18 bases left between them. CDR3 length: 16 residues. DNA of the CDR3: TGTGCCAGCAGAGGAGGTGGGGGGTTGTTTGGAAACACCATATATTTT. It encodes CASRGGGGLFGNTIYF.

DNA of the CDR3: TGCAGTGCTAGAGTCCTTGGCAGGGTGAACACTGAAGCTTTCTTT. As protein: CSARVLGRVNTEAFF. The rearrangement joins TRBV20-1 to TRBJ1-1; possibly TRBD1 for D (5 bases). The CDR3 runs to 15 residues. Per the germline V gene, CDR1 is DFQATT and CDR2 is SNEGSKA (reference sequence). The V gene lost 1 base and the J gene lost 0 bases, with 12 bases spanning the gap.

This clonotype appeared a few times. The CDR3 loop is CASRAGRETQYF. The CDR3, as DNA: TGTGCCAGCAGGGCAGGGCGAGAGACCCAGTACTTC. The V call is TRBV2, the J call TRBJ2-5; possible D gene TRBD1, 5 bases. Germline values: CDR1 SNHLY, CDR2 FYNNEI. The CDR3 spans 12 residues. The V and J ends lost 6 bases and 4 bases respectively, with 9 bases between them.

The chain links TRBV9 to TRBJ2-2; 7 nucleotides match TRBD1. The ends lost 3 bases at V and 1 base at J; junction bases unmatched: 6. CDR1 and CDR2 (germline): SGDLS, YYNGEE. This CDR3 has 16 residues. CDR3: CASSDRDRVNTGELFF. CDR3 DNA sequence: TGTGCCAGCAGCGACCGAGACAGGGTGAACACCGGGGAGCTGTTTTTT.

J is TRBJ2-7 and V is TRBV11-1; no reliable D call. V was shortened by 0 bases and J by 9 bases, with 6 bases between the two germline ends. CDR1 SGHAT and CDR2 FQDESV come from the germline V gene (reference sequence). The CDR3 contains 11 residues. The CDR3 DNA sequence: TGTGCCAGCAGCTTAGCAGTCGGGCAGTACTTC. Its translation: CASSLAVGQYF.

The chain carries TRBV20-1 and TRBJ1-2; TRBD1 might be the D (6 bases). The CDR3 length is 12 residues. Germline CDR1 reads DFQATT; CDR2 reads SNEGSKA (reference sequence). CDR3 bases: TGCCTAATGACAGGAAACGACTATGGCTACACCTTC. Its translation is CLMTGNDYGYTF.

The chain is built from TRBV20-1 and TRBJ2-1, with 11 bases that match TRBD2. V gave up 3 bases and J gave up 9 bases; unmatched junction bases: 16. The CDR3 has 17 residues. Germline V gene data show CDR1 as DFQATT and CDR2 as SNEGSKA (reference sequence). This chain's CDR3 is CSASVRTSGWVRGEQFF. The DNA for the CDR3 is TGCAGTGCTAGTGTTCGGACTAGCGGGTGGGTAAGGGGTGAGCAGTTCTTC.

This clonotype was detected ten times or more. V usage is TRBV11-2 and J usage is TRBJ2-1, with unresolved D. The V end was cut by 3 bases, the J end by 15 bases, with 9 bases between. CDR3 length equals 10 residues. Germline values: CDR1 SGHAT, CDR2 FQNNGV. CDR3 region: CASSFSNLFF. The CDR3 DNA sequence: TGTGCCAGCAGCTTCTCTAATCTGTTCTTC.

There are many counts of this clonotype. This sequence joins TRBV29-1 and TRBJ2-1; D is undetermined. This CDR3 is built from 14 residues. Germline-derived CDR1 and CDR2 are SQVTM and ANQGSEA. CDR3 sequence reads: CSSYLKSSYNEQFF. In nucleotides, the CDR3 is TGCAGTTCTTATCTTAAAAGCTCCTACAATGAGCAGTTCTTC.

V and J are TRBV20-1 and TRBJ1-6; 7 bases align to TRBD1. Germline assignment: CDR1 DFQATT and CDR2 SNEGSKA (reference sequence). CDR3 length: 15 residues. J was trimmed by 9 bases and V by 4 bases; bases with no gene match: 12. The CDR3 sequence is CSATQSGGDGSPLHF. Written as DNA, the CDR3 is TGCAGTGCTACTCAATCAGGGGGTGATGGTTCACCCCTCCACTTT.